The next 17 T cell receptor beta chains were all read from a single sample in a study of Tregs in tolerant kidney transplant recipients. Profiling relied on immunoSEQ multiplex PCR, and the TCRdb table lists in-frame clones only, not all of them. The sample has a few thousand clones; the top ten hold roughly 41%. Related graft donors supplied nonmyeloablative bone marrow transplants, and mixed chimerism was transient. Source: CD8+ T cells from blood (PBMCs), taken 6 months after the transplant. The receptors derive from a human patient who received a combined kidney and bone marrow transplant. Some T cells may be provided by the graft donor.

Comments on this clone: The read terminates 3 residues before the CDR3 end, so the remaining end is supplied by the germline J gene. The genes are TRBV28 and TRBJ1-5, with 10 bases fitting TRBD1. There are 14 residues in the CDR3. Trimming at V came to 11 bases and at J to 7 bases, leaving 11 bases not matched to a gene. Germline lookup yields CDR1 MDHEN and CDR2 SYDVKM. Incomplete CDR3 DNA: TGTGCCTCTACCGGGACAGGGGTTGGGCAGCCC. As protein: CASTGTGVGQP. In full, the CDR3 is CASTGTGVGQPQHF.

The sequenced part of the CDR3 DNA is TGTGCCAGTAGAACAGGGGGCTGGACTGAA. Its protein is CASRTGGWTE. The full-length CDR3 reads as CASRTGGWTEAFF. The chain links TRBV19 to TRBJ1-1; 9 nucleotides agree with TRBD1. The CDR3 extends 3 residues past the end of the read, so its final part is completed from the germline J gene. The CDR3 sequence is 13 residues long. Germline V gives CDR1 LNHDA, CDR2 SQIVND (reference sequence). The J segment lost 5 bases and the V segment lost 6 bases, leaving 4 bases of the junction unmatched.

To note about this clone: With the read ending 3 residues before the CDR3 end, the germline J gene is used to fill in that end. The chain combines TRBV10-3 with TRBJ2-5; TRBD2 agrees at 8 bases. This CDR3 is built from 15 residues. Germline CDR1 ENHRY, CDR2 SYGVKD. The trim removed 4 bases at V and 2 bases at J, leaving 6 bases unmatched. CDR3 in amino acids: CAISASGLIQETQYF. CDR3 bases read: TGTGCCATCAGTGCTAGCGGGCTCATTCAAGAGACC.

A word on this clone: Coverage ceases 3 residues before the CDR3 finishes, and the germline J gene fills in the end. This chain uses TRBV19 with TRBJ1-1, with TRBD1 matching 9 bases. The V gene end was trimmed by 1 base and the J gene end by 0 bases; junction bases not matched to a gene: 6. Germline CDR1 and CDR2: LNHDA and SQIVND (reference sequence). CDR3 length: 17 residues. CDR3 residues: CASSIGGQGSMNTEAFF. CDR3 DNA, as far as it was read: TGTGCCAGTAGTATAGGGGGACAGGGCAGTATGAACACTGAA.

Considering frequency, this clone is medium-sized. The CDR3 end lies 3 residues beyond the end of the read and is filled in from the germline J gene. V gene TRBV29-1 combines with J gene TRBJ2-3; tentatively, D is TRBD1 (5 bases). This CDR3 has 12 residues. Trimming took off 4 bases at V and 6 bases at J, with 11 bases between the two ends. Germline-derived CDR1 and CDR2 are SQVTM and ANQGSEA. CDR3 DNA (partial): TGCAGCGTTGTCTACCAGGGCGATACG. The encoded protein is CSVVYQGDT. The CDR3, in full, reads CSVVYQGDTQYF.

In regard to this clone: The read terminates 3 residues before the CDR3 end, so the remaining end is supplied by the germline J gene. J is TRBJ2-1 and V is TRBV7-6; D is unclear. Trimming pared 5 bases from V and 9 bases from J, leaving 8 bases between. Germline V gene sequence: CDR1 SGHVS, CDR2 FNYEAQ. The CDR3 extends over 11 amino acids. CDR3 amino acids: CASSATGEQFF. CDR3 bases read: TGTGCCAGCAGCGCAACGGGTGAG.

By frequency, this clone registers large. Read coverage stops 3 residues before the CDR3 terminus; the germline J gene supplies the remainder. V gene TRBV5-1 combines with J gene TRBJ1-1; D not certain. Trimming left V 0 bases short and J 4 bases short, with 7 bases between. Germline V lookup: CDR1 SGHRS, CDR2 YFSETQ. The CDR3 sequence is 13 residues long. The CDR3 loop reads CASSLEIATEAFF. Incomplete CDR3 DNA: TGCGCCAGCAGCTTGGAAATAGCCACTGAA.

A note on this clone: The read stops 3 residues short of the end of the CDR3; the missing end is completed from the germline J gene. The chain is built from TRBV28 and TRBJ2-1, with 11 bases matching TRBD2. V lost 3 bases to trimming and J lost 3 bases; unmatched junction nucleotides: 4. The CDR3 is made up of 16 amino acids. Germline V gives CDR1 MDHEN, CDR2 SYDVKM. Partial CDR3 DNA: TGTGCCAGCAGTTTCCCTGGACTAGCGGGCTACAATGAG. It specifies CASSFPGLAGYNE. The whole CDR3 reads CASSFPGLAGYNEQFF.

Worth noting for this clone: The read falls 3 residues short of the CDR3 end, and the missing part is taken from the germline J gene. The rearrangement uses TRBV7-9 and TRBJ2-1, with 12 nucleotides matching TRBD2. The CDR3 extends over 15 amino acids. Germline values: CDR1 SEHNR, CDR2 FQNEAQ (reference sequence). Trimming took 4 bases from V and 9 from J; bases not matched to a gene: 7. The part of the CDR3 DNA that was read is TGTGCCAGCAGCTCATCACTAGCGGGAGGAATTGAG. It codes for CASSSSLAGGIE. The entire CDR3 reads CASSSSLAGGIEQFF.

To note about this clone: The DNA ends 3 residues before the CDR3 does, and the rest of the CDR3 is filled in from the germline J gene. This chain uses TRBV20-1 with TRBJ1-3; D is perhaps TRBD1 (6 bases). CDR1 and CDR2 (germline): DFQATT, SNEGSKA (reference sequence). This CDR3 spans 18 amino acids. V shed 0 bases and J shed 4 bases, with 22 bases lying between them. CDR3 loop: CSARDSWTVSPAGNTIYF. Incomplete CDR3 DNA: TGCAGTGCTAGAGATTCCTGGACAGTCAGCCCTGCGGGAAACACC.

Comment on this clone: The missing CDR3 end, 3 residues past where the read stops, is filled in from the germline J gene. The rearrangement links TRBV19 to TRBJ1-5; the match to TRBD1 covers 10 bases. This CDR3 comprises 16 residues. Germline values: CDR1 LNHDA, CDR2 SQIVND (reference sequence). The V and J ends lost 5 bases and 2 bases, in that order; junction bases with no gene match: 6. CDR3 DNA (partial): TGTGCCAGTAGTCCGACAGGGGGCGTTGGCAATCAGCCC. Its protein is CASSPTGGVGNQP. The entire CDR3 sequence reads CASSPTGGVGNQPQHF.

About this clone itself: From the germline J gene comes the end of the CDR3, since the read stops 3 residues before it. V is TRBV19 and J is TRBJ1-1; D call uncertain. CDR1 and CDR2 (germline): LNHDA, SQIVND (reference sequence). V gave up 7 bases and J gave up 1 base, with 10 bases separating them. The CDR3 covers 13 residues. The CDR3 sequence: CASMPRGNTEAFF. The covered CDR3 bases are TGTGCCAGTATGCCGCGGGGGAACACTGAA.

As for this clone: The CDR3 end lies 3 residues beyond the end of the read and is filled in from the germline J gene. The chain recombines TRBV7-9 with TRBJ2-7; no clear D gene. V lost 5 bases and J lost 5, with 7 bases in between. The CDR3 has 11 amino acids. The germline V gene has CDR1 SEHNR and CDR2 FQNEAQ (reference sequence). The covered CDR3 bases are TGTGCCAGCAGCCACAGCAACGAG. It encodes CASSHSNE. The CDR3 as a whole reads CASSHSNEQYF. The variable domain in full, completed from reference TRBV7-9 and TRBJ2-7, reads DTGVSQNPRHKITKRGQNVTFRCDPISEHNRLYWYRQTLGQGPEFLTYFQNEAQLEKSRLLSDRFSAERPKGSFSTLEIQRTEQGDSAMYLCASSHSNEQYFGPGTRLTVT.

A word on this clone: Sequencing ends 3 residues short of the CDR3 end; the germline J gene provides the rest. The chain uses TRBV7-3 and TRBJ2-1; D is uncertain. CDR1 is SGHTA and CDR2 is FQGTGA in the germline V gene. The CDR3 length is 14 residues. Trimming stripped 3 bases from V and 7 bases from J, with 13 bases between. CDR3 DNA, as far as it was read: TGTGCCAGCAGCTTCGGTCAAAAATTTAATGAG. Its translation: CASSFGQKFNE. The whole CDR3 protein reads CASSFGQKFNEQFF.

This clone ranks as large in terms of frequency. The read ends 3 residues early relative to the CDR3; the germline J gene fills the gap. V gene TRBV7-8 combines with J gene TRBJ2-2; D remains ambiguous. Germline values: CDR1 SGHVS, CDR2 FQNEAQ. With 6 bases removed from V and 5 bases from J, the gap between germline ends came to 7 bases. The CDR3 is 12 residues long. Incomplete CDR3 DNA: TGTGCCAGCAGACTACGGACCGGGGAG. Residues: CASRLRTGE. The whole CDR3 protein is CASRLRTGELFF.

Comments on this clone: The read finishes 3 residues shy of the CDR3 end, and the germline J gene is used to complete it. The chain is built from TRBV7-9 and TRBJ1-1; 9 bases are shared with TRBD1. Germline V lookup: CDR1 SEHNR, CDR2 FQNEAQ (reference sequence). J lost 6 bases, V lost 4 bases, and 6 bases had no gene match. The CDR3 length is 14 residues. CDR3 DNA (partial): TGTGCCAGCAGCTCGGACAGGGGAAGGGCTGAA. This encodes CASSSDRGRAE. In full, the CDR3 reads CASSSDRGRAEAFF.

About this clone: The CDR3 goes on 3 residues after the read ends, and that part is filled in from the germline J gene. Other DNA sequences of this sample code for an identical CDR3. The V call is TRBV7-8, the J call TRBJ2-7; 7 bases line up with TRBD1. The germline V gene has CDR1 SGHVS and CDR2 FQNEAQ. With 2 bases clipped from V and 6 bases from J, the junction kept 4 bases outside the gene matches. The CDR3 covers 13 residues. CDR3 DNA (partial): TGTGCCAGCAGCTTATTAGGGACAGCCGAG. Translated, it gives CASSLLGTAE. The entire CDR3 reads CASSLLGTAEQYF.